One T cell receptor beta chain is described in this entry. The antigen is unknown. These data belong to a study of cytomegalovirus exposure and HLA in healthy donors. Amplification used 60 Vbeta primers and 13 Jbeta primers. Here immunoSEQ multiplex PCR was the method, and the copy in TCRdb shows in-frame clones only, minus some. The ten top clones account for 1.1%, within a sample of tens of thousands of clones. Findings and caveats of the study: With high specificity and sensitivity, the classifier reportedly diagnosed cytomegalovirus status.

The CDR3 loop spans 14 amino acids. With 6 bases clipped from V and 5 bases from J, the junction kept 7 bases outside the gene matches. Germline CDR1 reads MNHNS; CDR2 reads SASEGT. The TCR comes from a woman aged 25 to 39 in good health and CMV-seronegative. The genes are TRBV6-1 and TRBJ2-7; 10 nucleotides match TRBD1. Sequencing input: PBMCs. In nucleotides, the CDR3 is TGTGCCAGCAGCTTGACAGGGGGCGCGGACGAGCAGTACTTC. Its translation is CASSLTGGADEQYF.